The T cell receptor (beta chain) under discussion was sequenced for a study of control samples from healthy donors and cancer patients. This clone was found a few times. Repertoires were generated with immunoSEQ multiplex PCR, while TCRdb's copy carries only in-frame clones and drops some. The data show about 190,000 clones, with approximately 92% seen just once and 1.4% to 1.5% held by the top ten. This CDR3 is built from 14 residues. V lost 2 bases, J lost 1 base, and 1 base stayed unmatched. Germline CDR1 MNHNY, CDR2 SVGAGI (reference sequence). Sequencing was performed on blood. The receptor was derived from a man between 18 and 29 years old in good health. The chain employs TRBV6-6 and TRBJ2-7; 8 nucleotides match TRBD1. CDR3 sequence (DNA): TGTGCCAGCAGTTACGACAGGGGATCCTACGAGCAGTACTTC. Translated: CASSYDRGSYEQYF.